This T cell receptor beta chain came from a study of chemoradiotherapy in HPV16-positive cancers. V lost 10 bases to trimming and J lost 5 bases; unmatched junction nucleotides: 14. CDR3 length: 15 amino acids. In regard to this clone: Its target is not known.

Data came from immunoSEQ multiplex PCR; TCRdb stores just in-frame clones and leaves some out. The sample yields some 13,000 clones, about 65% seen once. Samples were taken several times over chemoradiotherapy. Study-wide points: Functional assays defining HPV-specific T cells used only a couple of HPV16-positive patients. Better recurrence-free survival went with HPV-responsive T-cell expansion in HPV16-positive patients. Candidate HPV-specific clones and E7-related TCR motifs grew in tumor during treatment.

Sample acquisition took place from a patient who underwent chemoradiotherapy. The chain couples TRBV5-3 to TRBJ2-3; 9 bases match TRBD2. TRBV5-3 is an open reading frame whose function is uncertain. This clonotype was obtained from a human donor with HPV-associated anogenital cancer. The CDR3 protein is CAGTSVSGRLDTQYF. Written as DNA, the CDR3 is TGTGCCGGGACTTCGGTGAGCGGGAGGTTAGATACGCAGTATTTT.